Each of the 11 T cell receptor beta chains below was sequenced from the same sample in a study of blood T cell repertoires in COVID-19. The repertoire was sequenced with immunoSEQ multiplex PCR; TCRdb's copy has only in-frame clones and lacks some. The sample contains more than 25,000 clones, 85% of which appear only once. The sample was peripheral blood. The receptor set was obtained from a man aged 55 to 70 with active COVID-19.

V is TRBV7-9 and J is TRBJ2-1; D possibly corresponds to TRBD2 (6 bases). V was shortened by 5 bases and J by 7 bases, with 21 bases between the two germline ends. The CDR3 extends over 16 amino acids. Germline CDR1 is SEHNR and CDR2 is FQNEAQ (reference sequence). CDR3 bases: TGTGCCAGCAGCCGATGGCTGGGACCCGCGGGGAATGAGCAGTTCTTC. Translating it yields CASSRWLGPAGNEQFF.

This sequence joins TRBV6-5 and TRBJ1-5, with TRBD1 identical over 7 bases. This CDR3 has 14 residues. V shed 7 bases and J 3 bases; nucleotides not matched to a gene: 6. In germline, CDR1 is MNHEY, CDR2 SVGAGI. In DNA form, the CDR3 reads TGTGCCAGCAAGGGGGACAGTCCCAATCAGCCCCAGCATTTT. Its translation is CASKGDSPNQPQHF.

The chain combines TRBV28 with TRBJ2-7, with 10 nucleotides matching TRBD1. CDR1 and CDR2 from the germline V gene are MDHEN and SYDVKM. Trimming took 5 bases from V and 2 from J; bases not matched to a gene: 18. The CDR3 spans 19 residues. DNA for the CDR3: TGTGCCAGCAGTACTAGCTGGGCCCCCGAGGACAGGGGGACCTACGAGCAGTACTTC. This gives the protein CASSTSWAPEDRGTYEQYF.

The V and J genes are TRBV7-9 and TRBJ1-2; D remains ambiguous. The CDR3 length is 13 residues. Germline V lookup: CDR1 SEHNR, CDR2 FQNEAQ (reference sequence). Trimming took 5 bases from V and 5 from J, leaving 12 bases between them. CDR3 amino acids: CASSQEGGYGYTF. Written as DNA, the CDR3 is TGTGCCAGCAGCCAGGAGGGAGGGTATGGCTACACCTTC.

The chain links TRBV19 to TRBJ2-1; 9 nucleotides match TRBD2. The CDR3 loop spans 15 amino acids. Germline lookup yields CDR1 LNHDA and CDR2 SQIVND (reference sequence). V shed 6 bases, J shed 1 base, and the junction held 4 bases outside the gene matches. The CDR3 nucleotides read TGTGCCAGTAGGACTAGCGGAATGTCCTACAATGAGCAGTTCTTC. This gives the protein CASRTSGMSYNEQFF.

J is TRBJ2-6 and V is TRBV5-1; D ambiguous. Per the germline V gene, CDR1 is SGHRS and CDR2 is YFSETQ. The V end was cut by 0 bases, the J end by 0 bases, with 7 bases between. The CDR3 length is 16 residues. The DNA for the CDR3 is TGCGCCAGCAGCTTGGGCGGCAGCTCTGGGGCCAACGTCCTGACTTTC. It codes for CASSLGGSSGANVLTF.

The chain recombines TRBV28 with TRBJ2-6; perhaps TRBD2 as D (5 bases). V was shortened by 2 bases and J by 4 bases, with 15 bases between the two germline ends. The CDR3 extends over 17 amino acids. Germline CDR1 reads MDHEN; CDR2 reads SYDVKM. The CDR3 spells CASSLRRGLPGANVLTF. In DNA, the CDR3 is TGTGCCAGCAGTTTACGACGAGGGTTACCCGGGGCCAACGTCCTGACTTTC.

The chain employs TRBV24-1 and TRBJ2-5, with 15 bases fitting TRBD2. The trim removed 4 bases at V and 2 bases at J, leaving 7 bases unmatched. The CDR3 spans 18 residues. CDR1 KGHDR and CDR2 SFDVKD come from the germline V gene. DNA of the CDR3: TGTGCCACCAGTGACCCTGGGACTAGCGGGAGGACACAAGAGACCCAGTACTTC. Protein product: CATSDPGTSGRTQETQYF.

This clone was detected only a few times. This chain connects TRBV7-9 to TRBJ1-6; a weak D match, TRBD1 (6 bases). V was pared by 5 bases and J by 7 bases, with 15 bases between. Per germline, CDR1 SEHNR and CDR2 FQNEAQ (reference sequence). The CDR3 contains 15 residues. CDR3 region: CASSPTGQLNSPLHF. The CDR3 DNA follows: TGTGCCAGCAGCCCAACAGGACAGCTAAATTCACCCCTCCACTTT.

The chain has TRBV21-1 and TRBJ2-7; TRBD2 is the table's D call and was not checked against the DNA. TRBV21-1 represents a pseudogene. The CDR3 runs to 12 residues. The CDR3 sequence: CASSQGLAGGNV. CDR3 nucleotides: TGTGCCAGCAGCCAAGGGCTAGCGGGAGGCAACGTC.

The chain employs TRBV2 and TRBJ2-3; 14 bases are shared with TRBD2. This CDR3 region has 15 residues. The J segment lost 4 bases and the V segment lost 6 bases, leaving 3 bases of the junction unmatched. The germline gives CDR1 SNHLY, CDR2 FYNNEI. CDR3 sequence (DNA): TGTGCCAGCAGCGGGACTAGCGGGAGTCCAGATACGCAGTATTTT. This codes for CASSGTSGSPDTQYF.